The rows below give T cell receptor beta chains drawn from one sample of a study of CD8+ T cells in alopecia areata. The method was immunoSEQ multiplex PCR; TCRdb's version includes in-frame clones alone and lacks a portion of them. The sample yields about 220,000 clones, about 57% seen once. The sequenced sample was CD4+ T cells sorted from blood, obtained at week 4, from a patient treated with tofacitinib. These receptors all come from a human donor with alopecia areata. Each CDR3 is given with its conserved first and last residue. A D gene is named only where the DNA matches it firmly. Only some rows state a clone size, as once, few, many or a class for expanded clones.

v_gene,d_gene,j_gene,abundance,CDR3aa,CDR3nt
TRBV2,NA,TRBJ2-2,NA,CASGQNTGELFF,TGTGCCAGCGGACAGAACACCGGGGAGCTGTTTTTT
TRBV4-3,NA,TRBJ1-1,NA,CASNLELNTEAFF,TGCGCCAGCAACCTGGAACTAAACACTGAAGCTTTCTTT
TRBV5-6,TRBD1,TRBJ2-4,NA,CASSLPGQWDIQYF,TGTGCCAGCAGCTTACCGGGACAGTGGGACATTCAGTACTTC
TRBV30,NA,TRBJ1-1,NA,CAWGLRENTEAFF,TGTGCCTGGGGGCTGAGGGAGAACACTGAAGCTTTCTTT
TRBV2,NA,TRBJ1-2,few,CASTDPRNRGGYGYTF,TGTGCCAGCACTGATCCTAGAAATAGAGGGGGCTATGGCTACACCTTC
TRBV4-3,NA,TRBJ2-6,NA,CASSRDSSSGANVLTF,TGCGCCAGCAGCCGGGACTCCAGCTCTGGGGCCAACGTCCTGACTTTC
TRBV7-2,TRBD1,TRBJ2-2,few,CASSFGTGTGELFF,TGTGCCAGCAGCTTTGGGACAGGGACCGGGGAGCTGTTTTTT
TRBV7-2,TRBD1,TRBJ1-5,NA,CASSPGQGSSPQHF,TGTGCCAGCAGCCCTGGACAGGGTAGTTCCCCCCAGCATTTT
TRBV29-1,NA,TRBJ1-5,few,CSVGSGGNQPQHF,TGCAGCGTTGGTTCAGGGGGCAATCAGCCCCAGCATTTT
TRBV6-5,TRBD2,TRBJ2-5,NA,CASSRSGGQETQYF,TGTGCCAGCAGCCGGAGCGGGGGGCAAGAGACCCAGTACTTC
TRBV29-1,TRBD2,TRBJ2-1,NA,CSVVPGGKYNEQFF,TGCAGCGTCGTCCCGGGGGGGAAGTACAATGAGCAGTTCTTC
TRBV10-3,NA,TRBJ2-7,few,CAIEESGSDEQYF,TGTGCCATCGAGGAGTCAGGGAGCGACGAGCAGTACTTC
TRBV5-6,NA,TRBJ2-3,few,CASSLPSYTDTQYF,TGTGCCAGCAGCTTGCCCTCGTACACAGATACGCAGTATTTT
TRBV20-1,NA,TRBJ2-7,NA,CSARDGDREYF,TGCAGTGCTAGGGACGGTGATCGTGAGTACTTC
TRBV27,TRBD1,TRBJ1-1,NA,CASSGQGNTEAFF,TGTGCCAGCAGTGGACAGGGAAACACTGAAGCTTTCTTT
TRBV7-2,NA,TRBJ2-5,NA,CASSQRAAAGWETQYF,TGTGCCAGCAGCCAGCGGGCGGCAGCAGGTTGGGAGACCCAGTACTTC